These 5 T cell receptor beta chains came from one sample sequenced in a study of tumor-infiltrating lymphocytes in primary liver carcinoma. Constant-region priming of about 500 ng total RNA yielded TCR beta cDNA. Investigators got TCR beta libraries out of three nested multiplex PCR rounds, done with slightly modified ARM-PCR. Running 9 to 11 cycles apiece, the first two PCR rounds relied on TRBV1-TRBV30 forward primers together with a C-beta reverse primer. TCRdb fed the multiplex PCR reads into MiXCR, producing one record per CDR3 protein. The table includes under 90,000 distinct CDR3 sequences, around 70% detected once. RNA and DNA were co-extracted from approximately 20-30 mg of unsorted bulk tissue. Material for sequencing was liver tumor tissue from sampling region 1. Sample subset: tumor region T1, superior pole. These receptors were collected from a man between 40 and 49 years old with primary liver carcinoma and hepatitis B virus infection.

This clonotype appeared a few times. The rearrangement uses TRBV24-1 and TRBJ2-5, with TRBD1 matching over 8 bases. V lost 1 base, J lost 2 bases, and 2 bases stayed unmatched. Germline V lookup: CDR1 KGHDR, CDR2 SFDVKD. CDR3 length: 15 amino acids. The CDR3 DNA is TGTGCCACCAGTGATTTCGACAGGGGACAAGAGACCCAGTACTTC. Translating it yields CATSDFDRGQETQYF.

This clonotype was observed once. One end of the junction is discordant with germline, which a read error may explain. The rearrangement uses TRBV7-9 and TRBJ1-4; unclear D gene. The CDR3 contains 16 residues. Germline-derived CDR1 and CDR2 are SEHNR and FQNEAQ (reference sequence). CDR3 residues: CANSLGGVNTNGKLFF. CDR3 in DNA: TGTGCCAACAGCTTAGGCGGCGTTAATACTAATGGAAAACTGTTTTTT.

About this clonotype itself: This could be a read error, since a much larger clone is one nucleotide away. V usage is TRBV7-9 and J usage is TRBJ2-1; 8 bases match TRBD1. The CDR3 consists of 14 residues. The germline V gene has CDR1 SEHNR and CDR2 FQNEAQ (reference sequence). Germline trimming cut 6 bases from V and 11 bases from J; bases unmatched to any gene: 12. CDR3 region: CASRSGTGGGQQFF. DNA of the CDR3: TGTGCCAGCAGATCCGGGACAGGCGGCGGACAGCAGTTCTTC. The full variable domain, its missing parts supplied by reference TRBV7-9 and TRBJ2-1, is DTGVSQNPRHKITKRGQNVTFRCDPISEHNRLYWYRQTLGQGPEFLTYFQNEAQLEKSRLLSDRFSAERPKGSFSTLEIQRTEQGDSAMYLCASRSGTGGGQQFFGPGTRLTVL.

This clonotype was detected many times. This sequence joins TRBV5-6 and TRBJ2-1; weak D call: TRBD2 (5 bases). V gave up 4 bases and J gave up 0 bases, with 14 bases separating them. Germline CDR1 reads SGHDT; CDR2 reads YYEEEE. The CDR3 spans 16 residues. This CDR3 is CASSPVVGSSYNEQFF. CDR3 in DNA: TGTGCCAGCAGCCCAGTGGTAGGGAGCTCCTACAATGAGCAGTTCTTC.

About this clonotype: One end of the junction fails to match germline, which may point to a read error. The rearrangement links TRBV5-6 to TRBJ2-5; D is uncertain. The V gene's germline CDR1 is SGHDT and CDR2 YYEEEE. The CDR3 runs to 13 residues. The CDR3 DNA reads TGTGCCAGCAGCCGGTGGCCATTGGAGACCCAGTGCTTC. This translates into CASSRWPLETQCF.